The rows below give T cell receptor beta chains drawn from one sample of a study of blood T cell repertoires in COVID-19. Libraries were prepared by immunoSEQ multiplex PCR; TCRdb keeps only in-frame clonotypes and omits some of them. The sample records some 300,000 clones, 88% being singletons. Material: peripheral blood. All receptors derive from a woman aged 30 to 39 who had recovered from COVID-19. CDR3s include the opening cysteine and the closing phenylalanine or tryptophan. Fields, in order: D gene, V gene, CDR3 length, J gene, clone size, CDR3 DNA, CDR3 protein. A D gene is named only where the DNA matches it firmly. Clone sizes are given selectively: once, few, many, or a class where the clone is expanded.

NA,TRBV9,17,TRBJ1-6,NA,TGTGCCAGCAGCGTATCCTTATGGAGCTCCTATAATTCACCCCTCCACTTT,CASSVSLWSSYNSPLHF
NA,TRBV6-5,14,TRBJ2-5,NA,TGTGCCAGCAGTTATTCGAGGGGGGGGGAGACCCAGTACTTC,CASSYSRGGETQYF
TRBD1,TRBV27,14,TRBJ1-4,NA,TGTGCCAGCAGTCTCGGACAGGGGCGCCGAAAACTGTTTTTT,CASSLGQGRRKLFF
TRBD1,TRBV6-4,15,TRBJ2-7,NA,TGTGCCAGCGCGACCGGGACAGGGGACTCCTACGAGCAGTACTTC,CASATGTGDSYEQYF
NA,TRBV11-2,14,TRBJ1-1,NA,TGTGCCAGCAGCTTATTGGGGGCCGGCGCTGAAGCTTTCTTT,CASSLLGAGAEAFF
NA,TRBV23-1,14,TRBJ2-7,NA,TGCGCCAGCCAAAAACGGCCAGGCTCCTACGAGCAGTACTTC,CASQKRPGSYEQYF
NA,TRBV2,15,TRBJ2-2,few,TGTGCCAGCAGTCTTGACATCGCGAACACCGGGGAGCTGTTTTTT,CASSLDIANTGELFF
TRBD2,TRBV6-5,14,TRBJ2-3,few,TGTGCCTCTGGGGGGAGCGGGACCACAGATACGCAGTATTTT,CASGGSGTTDTQYF
TRBD1,TRBV2,13,TRBJ1-6,NA,TGTGCCGGGGACAGGGCCTCGAATTCACCCCTCCACTTT,CAGDRASNSPLHF
TRBD1,TRBV25-1,15,TRBJ2-7,NA,TGTGCCAGCAGCCCAGGGACAGGAGCCTCCTACGAGCAGTACTTC,CASSPGTGASYEQYF
TRBD1,TRBV5-1,15,TRBJ1-1,NA,TGCGCCAGCAGCGTAGGGACAGCATTTAACACTGAAGCTTTCTTT,CASSVGTAFNTEAFF
TRBD2,TRBV3-1/TRBV3-2,15,TRBJ2-5,once,TGTGCCAGCAGTCCTAGCGGGGGGGCCGAGGAGACCCAGTACTTC,CASSPSGGAEETQYF
NA,TRBV28,14,TRBJ1-4,NA,TGTGCCAGCAGGTCGGGTGCAACTAATGAAAAACTGTTTTTT,CASRSGATNEKLFF
NA,TRBV28,14,TRBJ1-4,NA,TGTGCCAGCAGTTCCCCCCCACGGGGTGAAAAACTGTTTTTT,CASSSPPRGEKLFF
NA,TRBV25-1,12,TRBJ1-4,NA,TGTGCCAGCAGTGAATGGGAGAAGGAACTGTTTTTT,CASSEWEKELFF
NA,TRBV29-1,13,TRBJ2-5,NA,TGCAGCGTTGAGGGCGGGGTCCAAGAGACCCAGTACTTC,CSVEGGVQETQYF
NA,TRBV2,14,TRBJ2-2,NA,TGTGCCAGCAGCAGGGAAGGGAACACCGGGGAGCTGTTTTTT,CASSREGNTGELFF
NA,TRBV6-5,14,TRBJ2-6,few,TGTGCCAGCCGACAGAGCTCTGGGGCCAACGTCCTGACTTTC,CASRQSSGANVLTF
TRBD1,TRBV6-2/TRBV6-3,13,TRBJ1-2,NA,TGTGCCAGCAGTTATCAGGGGGCAGGTGGCTACACCTTC,CASSYQGAGGYTF
TRBD1,TRBV5-4,16,TRBJ2-5,NA,TGTGCCAGCAGCTCCGCTCCGGGACAGGGTGGGGAGACCCAGTACTTC,CASSSAPGQGGETQYF
NA,TRBV24-1,15,TRBJ2-1,NA,TGTGCCACCAGTGATCAGCGGACCGGGTTCGATGAGCAGTTCTTC,CATSDQRTGFDEQFF
TRBD2,TRBV5-1,15,TRBJ2-5,NA,TGCGCCAGCACTTCTAGCGGGGGGCCCCAAGAGACCCAGTACTTC,CASTSSGGPQETQYF
NA,TRBV3-1/TRBV3-2,12,TRBJ2-5,NA,TGTGCCAGCAGCCAATATGAGGAGACCCAGTACTTC,CASSQYEETQYF
TRBD1,TRBV6-1,18,TRBJ2-7,NA,TGTGCCAGCAGTGGGCCGGGACAGGGCACCGCCAATTGGGCCGAGCAGTACTTC,CASSGPGQGTANWAEQYF
NA,TRBV4-3,17,TRBJ1-3,NA,TGCGCCAGCAGCCGCAACTACGGACAGAGCTCTGGAAACACCATATATTTT,CASSRNYGQSSGNTIYF
NA,TRBV7-3,12,TRBJ1-1,NA,TGTGCCAGCAGCAGGGGGAACACTGAAGCTTTCTTT,CASSRGNTEAFF
TRBD1,TRBV5-1,18,TRBJ1-4,NA,TGCGCCAGCAGCGCCCGCGGGACAGGGGTGAGAGCTAATGAAAAACTGTTTTTT,CASSARGTGVRANEKLFF
TRBD1,TRBV7-9,14,TRBJ2-7,NA,TGTGCCAGCAGCCTTACAGGGGAAGGAGGCGAGCAGTACTTC,CASSLTGEGGEQYF
NA,TRBV28,14,TRBJ1-1,NA,TGTGCCAGCACGTCAGGGTGGAGGAACACTGAAGCTTTCTTT,CASTSGWRNTEAFF
TRBD1,TRBV6-5,15,TRBJ1-4,NA,TGTGCCAGCAGAACCCGCAGGGGGCTTCGGGAAAAACTGTTTTTT,CASRTRRGLREKLFF
TRBD2,TRBV11-2,17,TRBJ2-1,NA,TGTGCCAGCAGCTTAACACTAGCGGGGGGGCTCTACAATGAGCAGTTCTTC,CASSLTLAGGLYNEQFF
NA,TRBV7-9,15,TRBJ2-5,NA,TGTGCCAGCAGCTTACAGGGCGGGATCTCAGAGACCCAGTACTTC,CASSLQGGISETQYF
NA,TRBV7-2,13,TRBJ2-2,NA,TGTGCCAGCAGCCTTTATGCCGGGGGGGAGCTGTTTTTT,CASSLYAGGELFF
NA,TRBV7-2,14,TRBJ2-2,NA,TGTGCCAGCAGCTCAGACGAGGGTTTCGGGGAGCTGTTTTTT,CASSSDEGFGELFF
NA,TRBV15,17,TRBJ1-4,NA,TGTGCCACCAGCAGGGATATGGGGCTTTCAACTAATGAAAAACTGTTTTTT,CATSRDMGLSTNEKLFF
NA,TRBV19,15,TRBJ2-1,once,TGTGCCAGTAGTATAAACTATAGCCCGTACAATGAGCAGTTCTTC,CASSINYSPYNEQFF
TRBD1,TRBV9,15,TRBJ1-2,NA,TGTGCCAGCAGCGTAGAGATAATGGACAGGGATGGCTACACCTTC,CASSVEIMDRDGYTF
NA,TRBV11-3,13,TRBJ2-7,NA,TGTGCCAGCAGCCTCAGGGGGGCTGGGGAGCAGTACTTC,CASSLRGAGEQYF
NA,TRBV4-2,16,TRBJ2-7,NA,TGTGCCAGCAGCCAACGAAAGACTAGACCCCCCCACGAGCAGTACTTC,CASSQRKTRPPHEQYF
TRBD1,TRBV18,13,TRBJ1-1,NA,TGTGCCAGCTCACCATCCAGACAGGGGATGGCTTTCTTT,CASSPSRQGMAFF
TRBD1,TRBV24-1,13,TRBJ1-1,NA,TGTGCCACGACAGGGGGCAGGGATTCTGAAGCTTTCTTT,CATTGGRDSEAFF
TRBD1,TRBV7-9,15,TRBJ2-7,NA,TGTGCCAGCAGTCGAGACAGGGGAAGCTCCTACGAGCAGTACTTC,CASSRDRGSSYEQYF
NA,TRBV18,16,TRBJ1-6,NA,TGTGCCAGCTCACCCTCTTTTACAGGGTCCTATTCACCCCTCCACTTT,CASSPSFTGSYSPLHF
TRBD1,TRBV5-4,14,TRBJ2-7,few,TGTGCCAGCAGCATGGGACAGGGGTTCTACGAGCAGTACTTC,CASSMGQGFYEQYF
NA,TRBV28,16,TRBJ2-3,NA,TGTGCCAGCAGCCGCCGGACAGCGCCTAGCACAGATACGCAGTATTTT,CASSRRTAPSTDTQYF